This passage covers 25 T cell receptor beta chains from one sample sequenced in a study of T cells in women clearing cervical HPV infection. The assay was immunoSEQ multiplex PCR, and TCRdb's table has in-frame clones only and misses some. The listing records fewer than 40,000 clones. The source material was blood buffy coat. These receptors all stem from a woman between 18 and 70 years old with a cervical HPV16 infection that either progressed to CIN3+ or cleared (not recorded which).

In regard to this clone: The read ends 3 residues early relative to the CDR3; the germline J gene fills the gap. The chain is built from TRBV11-2 and TRBJ1-2, with TRBD1 as a possible D gene (5 bases). CDR1 and CDR2 from the germline V gene are SGHAT and FQNNGV. V was cut by 1 base and J by 2 bases, with 5 bases left in between. This CDR3 spans 13 amino acids. The CDR3 protein is CASSLGQNYGYTF. Partial CDR3 DNA: TGTGCCAGCAGCTTAGGACAGAACTATGGC.

As for this clone: The CDR3 goes on 3 residues after the read ends, and that part is filled in from the germline J gene. The J gene is TRBJ2-1, the V gene TRBV7-2, with D possibly being TRBD2 (6 bases). The CDR3 contains 14 residues. Germline V gene sequence: CDR1 SGHTA, CDR2 FQGNSA. V lost 5 bases to trimming and J lost 4 bases, with 12 bases between them. The CDR3: CASSPSSAYNEQFF. The DNA read from the CDR3 is TGTGCCAGCAGCCCCTCTAGCGCGTACAATGAG.

A remark on this clone: The observed sequence ends 3 residues before the CDR3 terminus, with the missing tail filled in from the germline J gene. V and J are TRBV30 and TRBJ1-5; a weak D match, TRBD1 (5 bases). The CDR3 contains 15 residues. The germline V gene has CDR1 GTSNPN and CDR2 SVGIG (reference sequence). V lost 0 bases, J lost 4 bases, and 13 bases lay in between. The CDR3 is CAWSVRGVRNQPQHF. CDR3 bases read: TGTGCCTGGAGTGTACGAGGGGTACGGAATCAGCCC. The variable domain in full, completed from reference TRBV30 and TRBJ1-5, reads SQTIHQWPATLVQPVGSPLSLECTVEGTSNPNLYWYRQAAGRGLQLLFYSVGIGQISSEVPQNLSASRPQDRQFILSSKKLLLSDSGFYLCAWSVRGVRNQPQHFGDGTRLSIL.

As concerns this clone: The CDR3 end is not reached by the read, which stops 3 residues before it; the germline J gene fills it in. The chain is built from TRBV14 and TRBJ2-1, with D possibly TRBD1 on 8 matching bases. The CDR3 is 15 amino acids. V lost 4 bases and J 7 bases, leaving 17 bases between the germline ends. Germline CDR1 reads SGHDN; CDR2 reads FVKESK. CDR3 DNA (partial): TGTGCCAGCAGCCCCCGGACAGGGAGGGAGAATGAG. This sequence encodes CASSPRTGRENE. The complete CDR3 reads CASSPRTGRENEQFF.

Points on this clone: The read ends 3 residues early relative to the CDR3; the germline J gene fills the gap. This rearrangement joins TRBV5-4 to TRBJ1-6, with 7 bases lining up with TRBD1. V gave up 5 bases and J gave up 7 bases; unmatched junction bases: 6. Per germline, CDR1 SGHNT and CDR2 YYREEE (reference sequence). This CDR3 is built from 14 residues. The CDR3 bases that were read are TGTGCCAGCAGACCTGACAGGGCAAATTCACCC. The encoded protein is CASRPDRANSP. The entire CDR3 protein reads CASRPDRANSPLHF.

Concerning this clone itself: From the germline J gene comes the end of the CDR3, since the read stops 3 residues before it. The chain carries TRBV5-4 and TRBJ1-2; D remains ambiguous. The CDR3 is made up of 11 amino acids. Germline V gene sequence: CDR1 SGHNT, CDR2 YYREEE (reference sequence). V dropped 3 bases and J dropped 7 bases, with 7 bases sitting between them. The CDR3 sequence: CASSSLFGYTF. Incomplete CDR3 DNA: TGTGCCAGCAGCTCCTTATTTGGC.

A remark on this clone: The CDR3 extends 3 residues past the end of the read, so its final part is completed from the germline J gene. The rearrangement links TRBV28 to TRBJ2-7; D call uncertain. The CDR3 sequence is 13 residues long. Germline V gives CDR1 MDHEN, CDR2 SYDVKM. V was shortened by 4 bases and J by 3 bases, with 10 bases between the two germline ends. The sequenced CDR3 bases are TGTGCCAGCAGTTCACCGAACAGCTACGAG. Its translation is CASSSPNSYE. The complete CDR3 reads CASSSPNSYEQYF.

Turning to this clone: The observed sequence ends 3 residues before the CDR3 terminus, with the missing tail filled in from the germline J gene. V is TRBV2 and J is TRBJ2-7, with D maybe TRBD1 (6 bases). The CDR3 is 13 residues long. CDR1 and CDR2 from the germline V gene are SNHLY and FYNNEI. V dropped 5 bases and J dropped 2 bases, with 10 bases sitting between them. The covered CDR3 bases are TGTGCCAGCAGTCGACAGGAGACCTACGAG. Translated: CASSRQETYE. The whole CDR3 reads CASSRQETYEQYF.

Comment on this clone: The CDR3 end lies 3 residues beyond the end of the read and is filled in from the germline J gene. This chain uses TRBV7-3 with TRBJ2-7; unclear D gene. With 2 bases removed from V and 3 bases from J, the gap between germline ends came to 14 bases. Germline lookup yields CDR1 SGHTA and CDR2 FQGTGA. The CDR3 consists of 15 residues. The CDR3 DNA, read in part, is TGTGCCAGCAGCTTAGGATCCGGGTTAGACTACGAG. As protein: CASSLGSGLDYE. The full CDR3 protein is CASSLGSGLDYEQYF.

CDR3 bases read: TGTGCCAGCAGCTTAGGCCATAACATGTACGAG. Its translation: CASSLGHNMYE. The full-length CDR3 reads as CASSLGHNMYEQYF. The rearrangement joins TRBV11-2 to TRBJ2-7; no firm D call. Coverage ceases 3 residues before the CDR3 finishes, and the germline J gene fills in the end. The CDR3 loop spans 14 amino acids. The V gene's germline CDR1 is SGHAT and CDR2 FQNNGV. The V and J ends lost 1 base and 4 bases respectively, with 11 bases between them.

Concerning this clone: The read terminates 3 residues before the CDR3 end, so the remaining end is supplied by the germline J gene. The chain is built from TRBV5-1 and TRBJ2-1; TRBD2 aligns across 7 bases. The CDR3 extends over 15 amino acids. The germline gives CDR1 SGHRS, CDR2 YFSETQ. V shed 7 bases and J 0 bases; nucleotides not matched to a gene: 7. The sequenced part of the CDR3 DNA is TGCGCCAGCCGGGAAGCGGGAAGCTCCTACAATGAG. Translated, it gives CASREAGSSYNE. The CDR3 in full is CASREAGSSYNEQFF.

As for this clone: Coverage ceases 3 residues before the CDR3 finishes, and the germline J gene fills in the end. Other DNA sequences in the same sample also yield this CDR3. The chain is built from TRBV30 and TRBJ2-5; D is uncertain. The CDR3 covers 13 residues. Deletions cut 1 base from V and 1 base from J, with 7 bases between. Per germline, CDR1 GTSNPN and CDR2 SVGIG (reference sequence). The part of the CDR3 DNA that was read is TGTGCCTGGAGTGGAGCTCCCCAAGAGACC. Translation: CAWSGAPQET. The complete CDR3 protein is CAWSGAPQETQYF. Variable domain in full (rest from reference TRBV30 and TRBJ2-5): SQTIHQWPATLVQPVGSPLSLECTVEGTSNPNLYWYRQAAGRGLQLLFYSVGIGQISSEVPQNLSASRPQDRQFILSSKKLLLSDSGFYLCAWSGAPQETQYFGPGTRLLVL.

The CDR3 loop reads CASSHPRVPGGDNEKLFF. The DNA read from the CDR3 is TGTGCCAGCAGTCACCCTAGAGTTCCAGGGGGAGATAATGAAAAA. This rearrangement joins TRBV2 to TRBJ1-4; 7 bases line up with TRBD1. The CDR3 is cut off 3 residues early in the read; its end comes from the germline J gene. The CDR3 is 18 amino acids. Germline trimming cut 5 bases from V and 4 bases from J; bases unmatched to any gene: 16. Germline CDR1 is SNHLY and CDR2 is FYNNEI.

On this clone: The CDR3 goes on 3 residues after the read ends, and that part is filled in from the germline J gene. This chain connects TRBV30 to TRBJ2-5, with D unclear. The CDR3 is 12 residues long. Trimming took 6 bases from V and 4 from J, leaving 12 bases between them. Germline V lookup: CDR1 GTSNPN, CDR2 SVGIG (reference sequence). The DNA read from the CDR3 is TGTGCCTGCCGATACTTTGTAGAGACC. Translation gives CACRYFVET. In full, the CDR3 reads CACRYFVETQYF.

On this clone: The read is 3 residues too short to cover the CDR3 end, so that end is filled in from the germline J gene. The genes are TRBV2 and TRBJ1-2; no reliable D call. Germline values: CDR1 SNHLY, CDR2 FYNNEI. This CDR3 has 12 amino acids. The CDR3 bases that were read are TGTGCCAGCAGTGTGGATAGGGCCCGC. Its translation: CASSVDRAR. Given in full, the CDR3 is CASSVDRARYTF.

As regards this clone: The CDR3 goes on 3 residues after the read ends, and that part is filled in from the germline J gene. The V and J genes are TRBV20-1 and TRBJ1-2; 8 bases are a match to TRBD1. The CDR3 extends over 13 amino acids. Unmatched junction bases numbered 3, after V lost 1 base and J lost 5 bases. CDR1 DFQATT and CDR2 SNEGSKA come from the germline V gene (reference sequence). CDR3 loop: CSARGGTGYGYTF. The part of the CDR3 DNA that was read is TGCAGTGCTAGAGGAGGGACAGGATATGGC.

In regard to this clone: The CDR3 end is not reached by the read, which stops 3 residues before it; the germline J gene fills it in. V and J are TRBV20-1 and TRBJ1-1; D is possibly TRBD1 (6 bases). With 0 bases removed from V and 1 base from J, the gap between germline ends came to 9 bases. The CDR3 has 14 amino acids. In germline, CDR1 is DFQATT, CDR2 SNEGSKA (reference sequence). The CDR3 sequence: CSARDTRGNTEAFF. The covered CDR3 bases are TGCAGTGCTAGAGACACCAGGGGGAACACTGAA.

The CDR3 sequence: CASSSDTGDRGGRETQYF. CDR3 DNA (partial): TGTGCCAGCAGTTCTGATACGGGGGACAGGGGAGGACGGGAGACC. The genes are TRBV12-3 or TRBV12-4 and TRBJ2-5, with 10 nucleotides matching TRBD1. The read finishes 3 residues shy of the CDR3 end, and the germline J gene is used to complete it. V lost 4 bases to trimming and J lost 5 bases; unmatched junction nucleotides: 16. The CDR3 is made up of 18 amino acids.

Comments on this clone: The CDR3 end is not reached by the read, which stops 3 residues before it; the germline J gene fills it in. V usage is TRBV30 and J usage is TRBJ2-3; 14 nucleotides agree with TRBD2. V was pared by 8 bases and J by 7 bases, with 2 bases of the junction left unmatched. Germline CDR1 is GTSNPN and CDR2 is SVGIG (reference sequence). This CDR3 contains 12 residues. The sequenced CDR3 bases are TGTGCCGGGACTAGCGGGGGTAATACG. This codes for CAGTSGGNT. The full CDR3 sequence reads CAGTSGGNTQYF.

Regarding this clone: The read ends 3 residues shy of where the CDR3 ends; the end is completed using the germline J gene. The chain combines TRBV20-1 with TRBJ2-3, with 7 bases that match TRBD2. Trimming at V came to 7 bases and at J to 4 bases, leaving 8 bases not matched to a gene. The CDR3 length is 13 residues. Germline assignment: CDR1 DFQATT and CDR2 SNEGSKA (reference sequence). CDR3 sequence: CSVGREFSDTQYF. The CDR3 bases that were read are TGCAGTGTAGGGCGGGAGTTCTCAGATACG.

As concerns this clone: The read finishes 3 residues shy of the CDR3 end, and the germline J gene is used to complete it. This chain connects TRBV28 to TRBJ2-1; D is perhaps TRBD2 (5 bases). V was trimmed by 3 bases and J by 9 bases, leaving 18 bases between them. Germline V gene data show CDR1 as MDHEN and CDR2 as SYDVKM. There are 15 residues in the CDR3. This chain's CDR3 is CASSLIRAGTGEQFF. The CDR3 DNA, read in part, is TGTGCCAGCAGTTTGATTCGGGCGGGTACGGGTGAG.

A word on this clone: The read is 3 residues too short to cover the CDR3 end, so that end is filled in from the germline J gene. The chain recombines TRBV13 with TRBJ2-7; 9 positions agree with TRBD1. V lost 2 bases and J lost 5; bases outside the gene matches: 10. From germline, CDR1 is PRHDT and CDR2 FYEKMQ (reference sequence). This CDR3 is 16 amino acids long. The part of the CDR3 DNA that was read is TGTGCCAGCAGCTTAAACGGGGACAGGGAATTTAACGAG. It translates to CASSLNGDREFNE. The complete CDR3 sequence is CASSLNGDREFNEQYF. Drawing the rest from reference TRBV13 and TRBJ2-7, the complete variable domain is AAGVIQSPRHLIKEKRETATLKCYPIPRHDTVYWYQQGPGQDPQFLISFYEKMQSDKGSIPDRFSAQQFSDYHSELNMSSLELGDSALYFCASSLNGDREFNEQYFGPGTRLTVT.

To note about this clone: Read coverage stops 3 residues before the CDR3 terminus; the germline J gene supplies the remainder. The chain is built from TRBV7-9 and TRBJ1-2; D not certain. In germline, CDR1 is SEHNR, CDR2 FQNEAQ (reference sequence). The V and J ends lost 1 base and 5 bases respectively, with 8 bases between them. The CDR3 covers 13 residues. The part of the CDR3 DNA that was read is TGTGCCAGCAGCTTAGTAGGGTCGTATGGC. Protein: CASSLVGSYG. The entire CDR3 is CASSLVGSYGYTF. Filled out from reference TRBV7-9 and TRBJ1-2, the complete variable domain reads DTGVSQNPRHKITKRGQNVTFRCDPISEHNRLYWYRQTLGQGPEFLTYFQNEAQLEKSRLLSDRFSAERPKGSFSTLEIQRTEQGDSAMYLCASSLVGSYGYTFGSGTRLTVV.

As regards this clone: Sequencing ends 3 residues short of the CDR3 end; the germline J gene provides the rest. The chain carries TRBV6-2 or TRBV6-3 and TRBJ1-2; 9 positions agree with TRBD1. Germline V gives CDR1 MNHEY, CDR2 SVGEGT. The CDR3 has 14 amino acids. The sequenced CDR3 bases are TGTGCCAGCAGTCGGGACAGGGATCCTAGTAGC. It yields the protein CASSRDRDPSS. The CDR3 reads in full as CASSRDRDPSSYTF.

Notes on this clone: Read coverage stops 3 residues before the CDR3 terminus; the germline J gene supplies the remainder. The rearrangement joins TRBV18 to TRBJ1-5; weak D call: TRBD1 (6 bases). Germline lookup yields CDR1 KGHSH and CDR2 LQKENI. V lost 5 bases, J lost 7 bases, and 15 bases lay in between. The CDR3 is 14 residues long. CDR3 bases read: TGTGCCAGCTCAGACACAGGGTTAGGGCAGCCC. This encodes CASSDTGLGQP. The full CDR3 protein reads CASSDTGLGQPQHF.